This T cell receptor (beta chain) originates from a study of early T cells in non-severe SARS-CoV-2 infection. Study information: Sequenced material consisted of bulk RNA (from unsorted whole blood), and chains were unpaired.

This clonotype has just a few counts. Its cognate antigen is unknown. Trimming removed 11 bases from V and 7 bases from J; junction bases left unmatched: 9. CDR3 length: 13 residues. CDR1 and CDR2 (germline): SNHLY, FYNNEI. Individual cDNA molecules received unique molecular identifiers during library preparation. TCRdb recomputed calls from the 5' RACE reads with MiXCR, one row per CDR3 protein. The repertoire holds about 61,000 distinct CDR3 sequences, with 12% as singletons. General study points: There was a bias toward anti-spike CD8 responses in VDJdb matching, which missed private and CD4 specificities.

This clonotype was obtained from an adult who was a healthcare worker with PCR-confirmed SARS-CoV-2 infection or an uninfected control (not recorded which). The donor label of this sample is uncertain. The sample here was whole blood, taken at baseline. V gene TRBV2 combines with J gene TRBJ1-4; 8 bases are a match to TRBD1. CDR3 protein: CAGKTGDGEKLFF. DNA for the CDR3: TGTGCCGGGAAGACAGGGGACGGTGAAAAACTGTTTTTT.